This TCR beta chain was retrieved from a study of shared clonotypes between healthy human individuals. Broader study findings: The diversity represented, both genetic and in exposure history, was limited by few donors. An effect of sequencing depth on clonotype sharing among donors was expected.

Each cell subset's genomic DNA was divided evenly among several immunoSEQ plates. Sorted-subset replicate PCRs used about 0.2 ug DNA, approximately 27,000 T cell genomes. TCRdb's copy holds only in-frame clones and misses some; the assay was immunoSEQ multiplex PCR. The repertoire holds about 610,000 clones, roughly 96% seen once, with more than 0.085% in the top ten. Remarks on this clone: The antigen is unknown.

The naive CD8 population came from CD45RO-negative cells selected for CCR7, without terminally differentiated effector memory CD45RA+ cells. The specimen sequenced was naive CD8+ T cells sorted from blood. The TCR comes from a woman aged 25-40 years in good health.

The CDR3 reads CASNLAGGPPYEQYF. The CDR3 DNA reads TGTGCCAGCAACCTAGCGGGAGGGCCCCCCTACGAGCAGTACTTC. The chain carries TRBV27 and TRBJ2-5; 12 bases fit TRBD2. Gene TRBJ2-7 matches the end of the DNA better, so the J call may be wrong. Per germline, CDR1 MNHEY and CDR2 SMNVEV (reference sequence). The CDR3 consists of 15 residues.